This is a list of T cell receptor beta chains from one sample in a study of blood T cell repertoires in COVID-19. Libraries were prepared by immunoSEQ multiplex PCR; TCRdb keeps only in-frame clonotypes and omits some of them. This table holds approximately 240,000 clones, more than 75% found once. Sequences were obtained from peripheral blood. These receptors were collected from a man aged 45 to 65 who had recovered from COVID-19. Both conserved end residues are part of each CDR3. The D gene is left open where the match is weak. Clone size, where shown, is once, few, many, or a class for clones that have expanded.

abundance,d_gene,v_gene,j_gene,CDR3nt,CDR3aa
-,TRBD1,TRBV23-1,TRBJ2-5,TGCGCCAAACAGACGGGACAGGGGGCTTCTAGCGGGAAAGAGACCCAGTACTTC,CAKQTGQGASSGKETQYF
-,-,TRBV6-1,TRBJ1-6,TGTGCCAGCAGTGGCTTCCAGTTCCCCTATAATTCACCCCTCCACTTT,CASSGFQFPYNSPLHF
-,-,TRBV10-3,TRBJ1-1,TGTGCCATCAGTGAGTCGGGGGGTGGAACTGAAGCTTTCTTT,CAISESGGGTEAFF
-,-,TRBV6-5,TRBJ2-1,TGTGCCAGCAGCGATTATCCGGGACATCCGTTCTTC,CASSDYPGHPFF
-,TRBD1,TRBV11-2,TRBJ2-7,TGTGCCAGCAGCATGGACAGGGACGAGCAGTACTTC,CASSMDRDEQYF
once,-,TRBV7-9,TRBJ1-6,TGTGCCAGCAGCACCTCAGGGGCCTCACCCCTCCACTTT,CASSTSGASPLHF
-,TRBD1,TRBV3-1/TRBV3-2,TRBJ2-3,TGTGCCAGCAGCCAAGTCGTAGGGCTGGACAGGGCGCAGTATTTT,CASSQVVGLDRAQYF
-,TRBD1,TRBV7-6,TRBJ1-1,TGTGCCAGCAGCTTAGTAGTGGGGAGGGGACAGGGTCGTAACACTGAAGCTTTCTTT,CASSLVVGRGQGRNTEAFF
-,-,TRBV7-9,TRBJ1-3,TGTGCCAGCAGCCCCAGGCCGGTGCACTCTGGAAACACCATATATTTT,CASSPRPVHSGNTIYF
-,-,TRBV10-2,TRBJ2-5,TGCGCCAGCAGGGAGGTTTTGAGAGGAGAGACCCAGTACTTC,CASREVLRGETQYF
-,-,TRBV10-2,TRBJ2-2,TGCGCCAGCAGTGGGCAGGGAAACACCGGGGAGCTGTTTTTT,CASSGQGNTGELFF
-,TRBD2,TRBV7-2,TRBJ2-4,TGTGCCAGCAGCTTAGGCCAAGCGGGAGGGGGGCACATTCAGTACTTC,CASSLGQAGGGHIQYF
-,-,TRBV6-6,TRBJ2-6,TGTGCCAGCAGTCCTGGGGGCAGAATAACCTCTGGGGCCAACGTCCTGACTTTC,CASSPGGRITSGANVLTF
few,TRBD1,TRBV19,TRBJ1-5,TGTGCCAGTAGTATGCCCGGGACAGGGGATCAGCCCCAGCATTTT,CASSMPGTGDQPQHF
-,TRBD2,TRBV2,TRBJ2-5,TGTGCCAGCAGTGGACTAGCGGGACCGGGAAAAGAGACCCAGTACTTC,CASSGLAGPGKETQYF
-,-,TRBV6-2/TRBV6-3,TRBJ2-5,TGTGCCAGCAGTTACGCAGGGGCGAGGGGAGAGACCCAGTACTTC,CASSYAGARGETQYF
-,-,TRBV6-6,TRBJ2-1,TGTGCCAGCAGTTACTCGGACTTAAACCTTTACAATGAGCAGTTCTTC,CASSYSDLNLYNEQFF
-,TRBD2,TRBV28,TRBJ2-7,TGTGCCAGTTTGGGGACTAGCGGGAGATACGAGCAGTACTTC,CASLGTSGRYEQYF
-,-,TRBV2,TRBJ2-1,TGTGCCAGCACCAGGGTGACCTACAATGAGCAGTTCTTC,CASTRVTYNEQFF
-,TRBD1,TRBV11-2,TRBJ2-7,TGTGCCAGCAGCTTAGACCGACAGGGACCCTACGAGCAGTACTTC,CASSLDRQGPYEQYF
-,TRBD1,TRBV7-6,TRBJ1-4,TGTGCCAGCAGTCCTGAAACAGGGGCGGGGAATGAAAAACTGTTTTTT,CASSPETGAGNEKLFF
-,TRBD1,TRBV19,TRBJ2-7,TGTGCCAGTAGTTCCGGACAGGGCCTCTCCTACGAGCAGTACTTC,CASSSGQGLSYEQYF
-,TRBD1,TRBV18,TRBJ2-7,TGTGCCAGCTCACCAACAGGGACAGGGGGCTACGAGCAGTACTTC,CASSPTGTGGYEQYF
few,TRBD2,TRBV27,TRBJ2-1,TGTGCCAGCAGTGGGGACCAGGGACTAGCGGGAGGTCGGGTTGGTGAGCAGTTCTTC,CASSGDQGLAGGRVGEQFF
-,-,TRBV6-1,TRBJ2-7,TGTGCCAGCAGTGAAGCGCAATCAGGGGCCAGAGAGCAGTACTTC,CASSEAQSGAREQYF
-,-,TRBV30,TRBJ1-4,TGTGCCTGGGGGAGGGACTGGTCTAATGAAAAACTGTTTTTT,CAWGRDWSNEKLFF
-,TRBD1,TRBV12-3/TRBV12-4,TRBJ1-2,TGTGCCAGCAGTCGGACAGGCAACTATGGCTACACCTTC,CASSRTGNYGYTF
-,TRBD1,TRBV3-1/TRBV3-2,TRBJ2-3,TGTGCCAGCAGCCCCGGGACAGGGGACACAGATACGCAGTATTTT,CASSPGTGDTDTQYF
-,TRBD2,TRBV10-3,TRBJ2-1,TGTGCCATCAGAGGAGCGGGAGTATACAATGAGCAGTTCTTC,CAIRGAGVYNEQFF
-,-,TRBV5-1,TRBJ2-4,TGCGCCAGCAGCCTGACTGTCGTCGCTGCCAAAAACATTCAGTACTTC,CASSLTVVAAKNIQYF
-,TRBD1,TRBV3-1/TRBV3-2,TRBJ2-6,TGTGCCAGCAGCCAAGCCCTAGGACAGGCTGTCTCTGGGGCCAACGTCCTGACTTTC,CASSQALGQAVSGANVLTF
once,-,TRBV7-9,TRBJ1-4,TGTGCCAGCAGCTTAGGTCCCGGGGGGCCGGGTACAACTAATGAAAAACTGTTTTTT,CASSLGPGGPGTTNEKLFF
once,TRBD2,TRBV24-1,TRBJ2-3,TGTGCCACCAGTGATTTCGGACTAGCCTTCACAGATACGCAGTATTTT,CATSDFGLAFTDTQYF
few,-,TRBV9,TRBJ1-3,TGTGCCAGCAGCGTAGATGGAGGGACTGGAAACACCATATATTTT,CASSVDGGTGNTIYF
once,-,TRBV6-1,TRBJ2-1,TGTGCCAGCAGTGAGCTACGCTACAATGAGCAGTTCTTC,CASSELRYNEQFF
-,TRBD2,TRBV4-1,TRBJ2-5,TGCGCCAGCAGCCACCGGACTAGCGGGAGTGAGACCCAGTACTTC,CASSHRTSGSETQYF
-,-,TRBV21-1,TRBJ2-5,TGTGCCAGCAGCTCCCCGCAAGAGACCCAGTACTTC,CASSSPQETQYF
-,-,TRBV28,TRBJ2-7,TGTGCCACCCTTTCACACTACGAGCAGTACTTC,CATLSHYEQYF
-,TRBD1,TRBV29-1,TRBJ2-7,TGCAGCGTTGAAGGACAGGGGGCAACCTACGAGCAGTACTTC,CSVEGQGATYEQYF
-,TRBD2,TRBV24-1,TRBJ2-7,TGTGCCACCAGTCGGTCTAGCGGGACCTACGAGCAGTACTTC,CATSRSSGTYEQYF
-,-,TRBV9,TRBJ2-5,TGTGCCAGCAGCCTCCGGCCGGGGTACCAAGAGACCCAGTACTTC,CASSLRPGYQETQYF
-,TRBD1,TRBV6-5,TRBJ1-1,TGTGCCAGCAGTAACAAACAGGGGGCGGACACTGAAGCTTTCTTT,CASSNKQGADTEAFF
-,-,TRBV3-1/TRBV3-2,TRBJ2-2,TGTGCCAGCAGCCGTTTCACTAACACCGGGGAGCTGTTTTTT,CASSRFTNTGELFF
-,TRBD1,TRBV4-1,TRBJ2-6,TGCGCCAGCAGCCAAGGAATGAGACAGGGTTCTGGGGCCAACGTCCTGACTTTC,CASSQGMRQGSGANVLTF
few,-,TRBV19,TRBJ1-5,TGTGCCAGTAGTATTAGGCAGGGAAGGAATCAGCCCCAGCATTTT,CASSIRQGRNQPQHF
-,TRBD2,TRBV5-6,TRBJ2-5,TGTGCCAGCAGCTACGGGGGGGAAGAGACCCAGTACTTC,CASSYGGEETQYF
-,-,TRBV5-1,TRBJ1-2,TGCGCCAGCAGCGCAAAACCAGCAGGTTTCTGGGGCTACACCTTC,CASSAKPAGFWGYTF
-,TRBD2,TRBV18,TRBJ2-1,TGTGCCAGCTCACCTGGATCTAGCGGGAGAGAAGAGCAGTTCTTC,CASSPGSSGREEQFF
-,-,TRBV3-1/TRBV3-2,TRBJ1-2,TGTGCCAGCAGCCAACCTAACGGAGACTATGGCTACACCTTC,CASSQPNGDYGYTF
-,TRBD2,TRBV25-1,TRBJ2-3,TGTGCCAGCAGTGACCCTCCGGGACTAGCCTCTCGTGGTGATACGCAGTATTTT,CASSDPPGLASRGDTQYF
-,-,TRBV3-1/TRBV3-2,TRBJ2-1,TGTGCCAGCAGCCAAGCTGGAGGCGGTCTGGGTGAGCAGTTCTTC,CASSQAGGGLGEQFF